This T cell receptor beta chain was profiled in a study of blood T cell repertoires in COVID-19. TCRdb's table, derived via immunoSEQ multiplex PCR, lists solely in-frame clones and lacks some. This sample has about 75,000 clones, with approximately 88% found just once. The CDR3 loop spans 15 amino acids. Germline lookup yields CDR1 SGHNT and CDR2 YYREEE (reference sequence). V dropped 4 bases and J dropped 4; count of bases not matched to a gene: 4. This receptor was identified in a woman aged 45-65 years with acute or convalescent COVID-19. The rearrangement links TRBV5-4 to TRBJ1-6; TRBD1 aligns across 8 bases. Material: peripheral blood. CDR3 sequence (DNA): TGTGCCAGCAGCCGACAGGGGACTTATAATTCACCCCTCCACTTT. It yields the protein CASSRQGTYNSPLHF.